The source of this T cell receptor (beta chain) is a study of radiation and T cells in renal cell carcinoma (dated by TCRdb to the early 2020s). With respect to the entire study: A total of around 50 samples underwent TCR beta sequencing, made up of roughly 26 tumors and around 27 peripheral blood samples. The final blood draw was performed at 4 weeks after radiation, at the same time as nephrectomy. Across all 53 samples, 3.8 million or so unique CDR3 nucleotide sequences encoding around 2,500,000 unique CDR3 amino acid sequences were identified. The investigation overall reported the following: Tracking of blood repertoire dynamics stopped at less than 5 weeks after treatment, with no follow-up past that point. Because pretreatment tumor biopsies were not available, the baseline intratumoral presence of clonotypes could not be determined. With a single-armed trial design, the study had no way to address how radiation dose or scheduling affects the TCR repertoire. In blood, the top tumor clonotypes increased from baseline to 2 weeks after radiation and then shrank by 4 weeks, which suggests a temporary expansion of tumor-resident clones.

The CDR1 and CDR2 encoded by the germline V gene are SNHLY and FYNNEI. Reading from cysteine to phenylalanine, the CDR3 counts 15 amino acids. Only the CDR3 portion is preserved as DNA: 45 bases, with reading frame beginning at the first base. A distance of 16 bases separates the germline ends of V and J, which lose 7 bases and 3 bases respectively. Following the manufacturer's recommendations, the immunoSEQ kit was used to generate TCR beta libraries from genomic DNA. For library preparation, a first multiplex PCR was performed with proprietary primers, followed by a second PCR in which unique barcodes were added, and bead cleanups were performed after each round. A kit-provided positive control reaction and a negative control reaction were included in every sample batch. The final libraries underwent checking on an Agilent 4200 TapeStation D1000 ScreenTape, volumetric pooling, and quantification by qPCR. Sequencing was performed on an Illumina NextSeq500 with a MidOutput 150-cycle cartridge, and 156 Read1 and 15 Index1 cycles were run with kit custom primers. The pooled library was loaded at approximately 0.99 pM, and around 20% PhiX control was spiked in. The published analysis was carried out like this. The vendor-processed data were analyzed in R, and a clonotype was defined as all T cells that share the same CDR3 nucleotide sequence. In the clone abundance analyses, frequencies were normalized to the 10,000 most abundant clones in each sample. Public T cell clones, averaging fewer than five per sample, were removed before analysis. An abundance difference of at least 32-fold between compartments was the criterion for calling clonotypes tumor-enriched or baseline blood-enriched. A beta-binomial differential abundance model was applied to find clonotypes that expanded or contracted between blood time points. Tumor-blood repertoire similarity was measured with the Baroni-Urbani and Buser coefficient, and group comparisons used two-tailed Wilcoxon tests in R. TCRdb mirrors the immuneACCESS table, restricted to in-frame sequences. Some clones are absent from its copies; in checked studies, under half trace to an unresolved V gene, and the reason for the others is unknown. The D gene and trimming were derived from the DNA, and the V and J assignments and clone size from that table. Recorded for this sample are around 30,000 clones; roughly 80% of them occurred a single time. 30% to 35% of the sample comes from the top ten.

Comments on this clone: Its cognate antigen has yet to be identified. Base qualities are not at hand, and no much larger clone is one base apart.

What the time point label conveys for this sample: blood 4 weeks post-SBRT, at nephrectomy. The treatment or condition label on this specimen signifies: 15 Gy SBRT to primary tumor, nephrectomy 4 weeks later. Samples came from a clinical trial, in which primary renal cell carcinomas received 15 Gy stereotactic body radiation therapy followed by nephrectomy 4 weeks later. To follow tumor-enriched clonotypes, serial peripheral blood was collected from radiation-treated patients at baseline and at 2 weeks and 4 weeks after SBRT. Renal cell carcinoma with clear cell pathology was present in all patients. The QIAamp DNA Blood Mini Kit (Qiagen) was used to prepare genomic DNA for TCR sequencing. The analyses included only samples that passed all quality control checks.

The source was blood, collected from a patient whose treatment included radiotherapy and nephrectomy. The chain was built from TRBV2 and TRBJ2-4; possibly the D gene is TRBD2, per 5 matching bases. The sequence was collected from a man aged 60-69 years with renal cell carcinoma. The sequenced DNA is TGTGCCAGCAAACCGAGGGAGTTAGGCAAAAACATTCAGTACTTC. Its protein reads: CASKPRELGKNIQYF.